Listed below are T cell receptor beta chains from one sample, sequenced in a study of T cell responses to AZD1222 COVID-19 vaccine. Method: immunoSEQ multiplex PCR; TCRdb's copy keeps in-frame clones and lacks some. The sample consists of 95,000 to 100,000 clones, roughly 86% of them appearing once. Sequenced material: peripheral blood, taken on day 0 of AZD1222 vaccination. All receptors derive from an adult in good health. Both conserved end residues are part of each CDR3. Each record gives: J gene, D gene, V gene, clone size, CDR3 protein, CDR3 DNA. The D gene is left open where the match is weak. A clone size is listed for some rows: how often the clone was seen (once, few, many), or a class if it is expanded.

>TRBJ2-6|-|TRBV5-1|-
CASSLVLGPGANVLTF
TGCGCCAGCAGCTTGGTTCTCGGACCTGGGGCCAACGTCCTGACTTTC
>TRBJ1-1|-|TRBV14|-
CASSPTLNTEAFF
TGTGCCAGCAGCCCGACACTGAACACTGAAGCTTTCTTT
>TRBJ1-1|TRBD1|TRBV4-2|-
CASSPVGQGYTEAFF
TGTGCCAGCAGCCCAGTGGGACAGGGATACACTGAAGCTTTCTTT
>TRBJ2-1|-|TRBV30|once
CAWSTPLPNEQFF
TGTGCCTGGAGTACCCCCCTCCCCAATGAGCAGTTCTTC
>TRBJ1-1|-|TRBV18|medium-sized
CASSPGSTEAFF
TGTGCCAGCTCACCTGGGAGTACTGAAGCTTTCTTT
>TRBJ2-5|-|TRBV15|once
CATSRDLEGGKTQYF
TGTGCCACCAGCAGAGATCTGGAGGGAGGAAAGACCCAGTACTTC
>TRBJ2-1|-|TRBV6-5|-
CASSYETLSSYNEQFF
TGTGCCAGCAGTTACGAGACCCTAAGCTCCTACAATGAGCAGTTCTTC
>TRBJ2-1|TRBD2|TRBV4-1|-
CASSQGASGGDNEQFF
TGCGCCAGCAGCCAAGGGGCTAGCGGGGGGGACAATGAGCAGTTCTTC
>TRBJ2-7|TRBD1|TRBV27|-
CASRRDRGAYEQYF
TGTGCCAGCAGAAGAGACAGGGGCGCCTACGAGCAGTACTTC
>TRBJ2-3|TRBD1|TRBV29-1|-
CSATAGGHTDTQYF
TGCAGCGCGACAGCAGGGGGTCACACAGATACGCAGTATTTT
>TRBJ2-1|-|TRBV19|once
CASKAFLGVYDEQFF
TGTGCCAGCAAGGCGTTTCTGGGAGTTTACGATGAGCAGTTCTTC
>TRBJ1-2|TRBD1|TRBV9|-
CASSAEGQGYGYTF
TGTGCCAGCAGCGCGGAGGGACAGGGCTATGGCTACACCTTC
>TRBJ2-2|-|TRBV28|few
CASSPPLVTSITGELFF
TGTGCCAGCAGTCCGCCACTCGTAACGAGTATCACCGGGGAGCTGTTTTTT
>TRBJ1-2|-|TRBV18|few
CASSPSRDNYGYTF
TGTGCCAGCTCACCGTCTCGAGATAACTATGGCTACACCTTC
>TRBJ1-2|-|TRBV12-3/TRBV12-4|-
CASSLRGGQGYTF
TGTGCCAGCAGTTTAAGGGGGGGCCAAGGCTACACCTTC
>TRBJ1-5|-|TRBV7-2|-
CASSDGHSQPQHF
TGTGCCAGCAGCGACGGACACTCTCAGCCCCAGCATTTT
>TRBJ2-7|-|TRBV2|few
CASSEEGYEQYF
TGTGCCAGCAGTGAAGAGGGTTACGAGCAGTACTTC
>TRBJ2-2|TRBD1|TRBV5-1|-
CASSPRTGANTGELFF
TGCGCCAGCAGCCCACGGACAGGGGCAAACACCGGGGAGCTGTTTTTT
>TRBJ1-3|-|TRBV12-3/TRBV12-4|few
CASSLNRGNTIYF
TGTGCCAGCAGTCTCAATCGGGGAAACACCATATATTTT
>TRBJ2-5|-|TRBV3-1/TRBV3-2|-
CASSQDKSRGIQETQYF
TGTGCCAGCAGCCAAGATAAGAGTCGGGGGATACAAGAGACCCAGTACTTC
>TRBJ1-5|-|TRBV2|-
CASTLPTGGGNQPQHF
TGTGCCAGCACCCTTCCTACTGGGGGAGGCAATCAGCCCCAGCATTTT
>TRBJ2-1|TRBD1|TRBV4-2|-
CASSQGYRTGNNEQFF
TGTGCCAGCAGCCAAGGTTATCGGACAGGGAACAATGAGCAGTTCTTC
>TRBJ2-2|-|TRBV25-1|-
CASSGRQTTGELFF
TGTGCCAGCAGTGGGAGACAAACCACCGGGGAGCTGTTTTTT
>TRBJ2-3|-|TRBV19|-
CASSIGYGGGSTDTQYF
TGTGCCAGTAGTATAGGGTACGGCGGGGGCAGCACAGATACGCAGTATTTT
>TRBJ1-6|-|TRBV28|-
CATTRAGPLHF
TGTGCCACCACGAGAGCCGGACCCCTCCACTTT
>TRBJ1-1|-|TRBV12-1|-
CASSFQGTRETEAFF
TGTGCCAGCAGCTTTCAGGGGACCCGGGAAACTGAAGCTTTCTTT
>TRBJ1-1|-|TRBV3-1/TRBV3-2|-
CASSQDWGARGTEAFF
TGTGCCAGCAGCCAAGATTGGGGGGCGCGGGGTACTGAAGCTTTCTTT
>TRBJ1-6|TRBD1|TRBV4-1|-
CASSQLNMGQTNSPLHF
TGCGCCAGCAGCCAATTAAATATGGGACAGACTAATTCACCCCTCCACTTT
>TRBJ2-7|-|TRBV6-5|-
CASSYPTYEQYF
TGTGCCAGCAGTTACCCGACCTACGAGCAGTACTTC
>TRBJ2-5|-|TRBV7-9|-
CASSLALTGETQYF
TGTGCCAGCAGCTTAGCGCTAACAGGGGAGACCCAGTACTTC
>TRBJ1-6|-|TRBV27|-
CASSLTGPNSPLHF
TGTGCCAGCAGTTTAACAGGGCCTAATTCACCCCTCCACTTT
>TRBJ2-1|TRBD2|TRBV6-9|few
CASSSSGDLYNEQFF
TGTGCCAGCAGTTCTAGCGGAGACCTCTACAATGAGCAGTTCTTC
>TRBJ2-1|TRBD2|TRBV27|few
CASRGPGTSGNSGQFF
TGTGCCAGCAGGGGCCCCGGGACTAGCGGGAATTCTGGGCAGTTCTTC
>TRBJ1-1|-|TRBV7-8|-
CASSSDSNTEAFF
TGTGCCAGCAGCTCGGACAGTAACACTGAAGCTTTCTTT
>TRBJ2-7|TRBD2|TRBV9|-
CASSVASGNYEQYF
TGTGCCAGCAGCGTGGCTAGCGGGAACTACGAGCAGTACTTC
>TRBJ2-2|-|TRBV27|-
CASRDSRPNTGELFF
TGTGCCAGCAGAGACAGCCGACCGAACACCGGGGAGCTGTTTTTT
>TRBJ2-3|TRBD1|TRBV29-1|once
CSVVQGGRTDTQYF
TGCAGCGTTGTACAGGGGGGACGCACAGATACGCAGTATTTT
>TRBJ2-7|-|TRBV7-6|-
CASSLRLGYEQYF
TGTGCCAGCAGCTTACGGCTGGGCTACGAGCAGTACTTC
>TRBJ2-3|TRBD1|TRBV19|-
CASSITGQNTDTQYF
TGTGCCAGTAGTATTACGGGACAGAACACAGATACGCAGTATTTT
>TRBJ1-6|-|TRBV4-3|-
CASSQESGNNSPLHF
TGCGCCAGCAGCCAAGAATCAGGAAATAATTCACCCCTCCACTTT
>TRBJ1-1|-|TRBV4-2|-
CASSQDQGVDTEAFF
TGTGCCAGCAGCCAAGATCAGGGTGTCGACACTGAAGCTTTCTTT
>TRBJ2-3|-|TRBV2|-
CASSPRHPSTDTQYF
TGTGCCAGCAGTCCAAGACACCCTAGCACAGATACGCAGTATTTT
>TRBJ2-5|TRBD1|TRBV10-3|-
CAISRTGGQETQYF
TGTGCCATCAGTCGGACAGGGGGCCAAGAGACCCAGTACTTC
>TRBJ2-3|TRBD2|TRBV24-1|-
CATSDPGLAGSTDTQYF
TGTGCCACCAGTGATCCTGGACTAGCGGGGAGCACAGATACGCAGTATTTT
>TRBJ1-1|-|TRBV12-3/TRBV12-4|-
CASSLLGRGAFF
TGTGCCAGCAGTTTATTAGGAAGGGGAGCTTTCTTT
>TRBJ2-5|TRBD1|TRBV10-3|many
CAISGTGGTQYF
TGTGCCATCAGTGGGACAGGAGGGACCCAGTACTTC
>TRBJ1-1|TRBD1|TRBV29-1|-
CSVARQGIAFF
TGCAGCGTTGCCCGACAGGGGATAGCTTTCTTT
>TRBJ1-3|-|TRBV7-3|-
CASRGPGLGDTIYF
TGTGCCAGCAGGGGACCAGGTCTCGGGGACACCATATATTTT
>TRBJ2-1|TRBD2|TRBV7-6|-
CASSLPRGGSYNEQFF
TGTGCCAGCAGCTTACCCAGAGGCGGGAGCTACAATGAGCAGTTCTTC
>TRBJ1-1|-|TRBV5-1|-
CASSLRGPGTEAFF
TGCGCCAGCAGCCTCCGGGGTCCGGGGACAGAAGCTTTCTTT
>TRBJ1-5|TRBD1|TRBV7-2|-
CASSYYGQGRHQPQHF
TGTGCCAGCAGCTATTACGGACAGGGTCGTCATCAGCCCCAGCATTTT
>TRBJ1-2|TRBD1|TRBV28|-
CASSWTGAKGGYTF
TGTGCCAGCAGTTGGACAGGGGCTAAGGGTGGCTACACCTTC
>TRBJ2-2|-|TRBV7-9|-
CASSLAGARGELFF
TGTGCCAGCAGCTTAGCGGGAGCACGGGGGGAGCTGTTTTTT
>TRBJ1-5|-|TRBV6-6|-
CASRADLFNQPQHF
TGTGCCAGCAGGGCGGATCTGTTCAATCAGCCCCAGCATTTT
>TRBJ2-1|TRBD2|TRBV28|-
CASNLSRGTSGRMASYNEQFF
TGTGCCAGCAATTTATCACGGGGGACTAGCGGGAGAATGGCCTCCTACAATGAGCAGTTCTTC
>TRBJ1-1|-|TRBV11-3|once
CASSLGGETNTEAFF
TGTGCCAGCAGCTTAGGCGGGGAGACGAACACTGAAGCTTTCTTT
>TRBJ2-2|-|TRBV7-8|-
CASSQVAPTGELFF
TGTGCCAGCAGCCAAGTAGCGCCCACCGGGGAGCTGTTTTTT
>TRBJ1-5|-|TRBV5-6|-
CASSLLGHQNQPQHF
TGTGCCAGCAGCTTGTTGGGACACCAGAATCAGCCCCAGCATTTT
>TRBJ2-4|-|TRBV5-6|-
CASSFFGTQNIQYF
TGTGCCAGCAGCTTTTTCGGAACCCAAAACATTCAGTACTTC
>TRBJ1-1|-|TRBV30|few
CAWRQKSGEVTEAFF
TGTGCCTGGAGACAAAAATCAGGGGAAGTCACTGAAGCTTTCTTT